This section outlines one T cell receptor (beta chain) sequence together with its context. The data were produced by immunoSEQ multiplex PCR, yet TCRdb's version contains in-frame clones alone and is incomplete. The table has 45,000 to 60,000 clones, approximately 82% seen once. The sample belongs to a study of blood T cell repertoires in COVID-19. J gave up 6 bases and V 0 bases, and 5 bases lay outside the gene matches. Looked up from germline, CDR1 is KGHSH and CDR2 is LQKENI. The length of the CDR3 is 15 residues. The sequenced sample was peripheral blood. The receptor comes from an elderly woman with acute or convalescent COVID-19. The chain carries TRBV18 and TRBJ2-1; 7 bases agree with TRBD2. The CDR3 region is CASSPPSQRGNEQFF. CDR3 nucleotides: TGTGCCAGCTCACCACCTTCCCAGCGGGGCAATGAGCAGTTCTTC. Full variable domain (rest looked up from reference TRBV18 and TRBJ2-1): NAGVMQNPRHLVRRRGQEARLRCSPMKGHSHVYWYRQLPEEGLKFMVYLQKENIIDESGMPKERFSAEFPKEGPSILRIQQVVRGDSAAYFCASSPPSQRGNEQFFGPGTRLTVL.